Reported below is one TCR beta chain. Its antigen remains unknown. Generated by immunoSEQ multiplex PCR, the TCRdb table keeps only in-frame clones and is missing some. The table records roughly 100,000 clones, 92% of them present only once. Germline CDR1 MGHRA, CDR2 YSYEKL. The CDR3 has 15 amino acids. V was cut by 2 bases and J by 0 bases, with 8 bases left in between. The entry originates in a study of OX40 agonist ivuxolimab in advanced cancers. Study overall: Ivuxolimab is a fully human IgG2 antibody that activates OX40 (CD134). The patients received ivuxolimab by intravenous route every 2 weeks at 0.01 to 10 mg/kg.

Study-wide results and limits: Compared with CD4+, CD8+ T cells on average had more expanded clones. Also present in some nonresponders was a low level of normalized T-cell clonal expansion.

Sequencing was performed on CD4+ or CD8+ T cells sorted from blood, taken in a trial of the OX40 agonist ivuxolimab. This chain uses TRBV4-1 with TRBJ2-1; D is possibly TRBD2 (6 bases). The source is an adult with an advanced solid tumor such as melanoma, head and neck, liver or kidney cancer. CDR3 sequence: CASSQYGSSYNEQFF. CDR3 bases: TGCGCCAGCAGCCAATACGGGAGCTCCTACAATGAGCAGTTCTTC.